A single sample gave rise to the 13 T cell receptor beta chains below, sequenced in a study of blood T cell repertoires in COVID-19 (dated by TCRdb to 2020 to 2022). The library was built by means of the immunoSEQ multiplex PCR assay. TCRdb stores this immuneACCESS table with in-frame sequences only. Part of the clones is absent; in the studies checked, under half of the shortfall reflects unresolved V genes, and no reason is known for the rest. Across this sample there are 200,000 to 250,000 clones, with about 86% seen only once. The leading ten clones occupy 2% to 2.5% of the sample. Sequenced: peripheral blood. These receptors all come from a woman in her forties or fifties with acute or convalescent COVID-19.

The V call is TRBV6-2 or TRBV6-3, the J call TRBJ2-5, with TRBD2 as a possible D gene (5 bases). Between the trimmed V and J ends, which lost 0 bases and 5 bases, there was a span of 13 bases. Germline V lookup: CDR1 MNHEY, CDR2 SVGEGT. This CDR3 is 15 amino acids long. CDR3 bases: TGTGCCAGCAGTTACTCGGCGTGGGAGAGGGAGACCCAGTACTTC. This codes for CASSYSAWERETQYF.

The genes are TRBV11-3 and TRBJ2-1; perhaps TRBD2 as D (6 bases). Germline CDR1 and CDR2: SGHNT and YENEEA. V was clipped by 7 bases and J by 6 bases, with 13 bases between them. This CDR3 is built from 13 residues. The CDR3 DNA reads as TGTGCCAGCACCCCAGGCGGGGCCAATGAGCAGTTCTTC. Amino acids: CASTPGGANEQFF.

This chain joins TRBV6-4 and TRBJ2-1, with 8 bases lining up with TRBD2. Germline trimming cut 2 bases from V and 8 bases from J; bases unmatched to any gene: 8. CDR3 length: 15 amino acids. The germline CDR1 and CDR2 sequences are MRHNA and SNTAGT. The CDR3 bases are TGTGCCAGCAGTGACGGGCGGGGGGCCACCGATGAGCAGTTCTTC. Translation: CASSDGRGATDEQFF.

J is TRBJ2-7 and V is TRBV2; TRBD2 matches 8 bases. Germline loops: CDR1 SNHLY, CDR2 FYNNEI. There are 14 residues in the CDR3. J gave up 5 bases and V 7 bases, and 10 bases lay outside the gene matches. CDR3 residues: CASTPGLVVHEQYF. The DNA of the CDR3 is TGTGCCAGCACTCCGGGACTAGTAGTCCACGAGCAGTACTTC.

V is TRBV27 and J is TRBJ2-4, with a weak D call TRBD2 (6 bases). The CDR3 is 13 amino acids. From germline, CDR1 is MNHEY and CDR2 SMNVEV (reference sequence). Trimming left V 6 bases short and J 6 bases short, with 12 bases between. For the CDR3, the DNA is TGTGCCAGCAGGGAGTTGGGAGGAAACATTCAGTACTTC. This sequence encodes CASRELGGNIQYF.

This chain joins TRBV12-5 and TRBJ1-5, with D perhaps matching TRBD1 (5 bases). Germline-derived CDR1 and CDR2 are LGHNT and FRNRAP. Trimming shortened V by 1 base and J by 7 bases, and 11 bases separated the two germline ends. CDR3 size: 14 residues. CDR3 loop: CASGLAQGGQPQHF. CDR3 coding DNA: TGTGCTAGTGGTTTGGCGCAGGGTGGACAGCCCCAGCATTTT.

There are a few counts of this clone. The chain has TRBV4-3 and TRBJ2-1; 11 nucleotides match TRBD2. V was clipped by 0 bases and J by 8 bases; unmatched bases: 9. The CDR3 covers 17 residues. Per the germline V gene, CDR1 is LGHNA and CDR2 is YSLEER. CDR3 region: CASSQDQGLAGLDEQFF. The CDR3 nucleotides are TGCGCCAGCAGCCAAGATCAAGGACTAGCGGGCCTCGATGAGCAGTTCTTC.

The J gene is TRBJ2-3, the V gene TRBV11-2; TRBD2 might be the D (7 bases). CDR1 and CDR2 (germline): SGHAT, FQNNGV. CDR3 length equals 14 residues. V dropped 3 bases and J dropped 5 bases, with 12 bases sitting between them. The chain's CDR3 is CASSLGRGEDTQYF. The DNA of the CDR3 is TGTGCCAGCAGCTTGGGGAGGGGGGAAGATACGCAGTATTTT.

V usage is TRBV30 and J usage is TRBJ1-2; TRBD1 agrees at 9 bases. The CDR3 extends over 13 amino acids. Germline V CDR1 and CDR2: GTSNPN, SVGIG (reference sequence). V lost 3 bases, J lost 13 bases, and 12 bases stayed unmatched. The CDR3 reads CAWSPRGGQGSTF. In DNA, the CDR3 is TGTGCCTGGAGCCCAAGGGGGGGACAGGGAAGCACCTTC.

This chain's CDR3 is CASRRQEFGTDTQYF. In nucleotides, the CDR3 is TGTGCCAGTAGACGACAGGAGTTTGGCACAGATACGCAGTATTTT. The rearrangement uses TRBV19 and TRBJ2-3; possibly TRBD1 for D (6 bases). The germline V gene encodes CDR1 LNHDA and CDR2 SQIVND (reference sequence). With 6 bases removed from V and 1 base from J, the gap between germline ends came to 14 bases. There are 15 residues in the CDR3.

The chain is built from TRBV5-4 and TRBJ1-3, with TRBD1 matching over 8 bases. Germline-derived CDR1 and CDR2 are SGHNT and YYREEE (reference sequence). The CDR3 runs to 17 residues. V trimming: 3 bases; J trimming: 0 bases; junction bases outside the gene matches: 8. In DNA form, the CDR3 reads TGTGCCAGCAGCTCCAGACAGGGGTCACCCTCTGGAAACACCATATATTTT. Its protein product is CASSSRQGSPSGNTIYF. Full variable domain (rest looked up from reference TRBV5-4 and TRBJ1-3): ETGVTQSPTHLIKTRGQQVTLRCSSQSGHNTVSWYQQALGQGPQFIFQYYREEENGRGNFPPRFSGLQFPNYSSELNVNALELDDSALYLCASSSRQGSPSGNTIYFGEGSWLTVV.

The chain links TRBV19 to TRBJ1-1; 8 bases agree with TRBD1. The germline V gene encodes CDR1 LNHDA and CDR2 SQIVND (reference sequence). V lost 6 bases, J lost 1 base, and 4 bases stayed unmatched. There are 14 residues in the CDR3. CDR3 sequence reads: CASRTGQGNTEAFF. Written as DNA, the CDR3 is TGTGCCAGTAGAACTGGACAGGGGAACACTGAAGCTTTCTTT.

The J gene is TRBJ2-4, the V gene TRBV7-2, with TRBD2 identical over 8 bases. V shed 5 bases and J 4 bases; nucleotides not matched to a gene: 4. Looked up from germline, CDR1 is SGHTA and CDR2 is FQGNSA. The CDR3 runs 14 residues. The CDR3 DNA reads TGTGCCAGCAGCCCGGGGGGGGGAAAAAACATTCAGTACTTC. It codes for CASSPGGGKNIQYF.